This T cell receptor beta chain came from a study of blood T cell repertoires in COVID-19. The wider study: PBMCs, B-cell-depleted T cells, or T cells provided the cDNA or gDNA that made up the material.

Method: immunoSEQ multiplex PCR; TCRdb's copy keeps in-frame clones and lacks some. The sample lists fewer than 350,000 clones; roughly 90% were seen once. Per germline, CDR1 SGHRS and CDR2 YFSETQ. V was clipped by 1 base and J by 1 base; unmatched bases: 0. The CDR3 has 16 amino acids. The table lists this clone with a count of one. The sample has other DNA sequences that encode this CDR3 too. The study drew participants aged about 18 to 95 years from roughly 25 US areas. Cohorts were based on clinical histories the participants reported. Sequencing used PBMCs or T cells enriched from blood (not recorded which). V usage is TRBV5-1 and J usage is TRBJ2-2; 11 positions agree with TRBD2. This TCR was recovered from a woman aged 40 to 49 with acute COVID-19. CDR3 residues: CASSLLAGGNTGELFF. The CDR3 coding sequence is TGCGCCAGCAGCTTGCTAGCGGGGGGGAACACCGGGGAGCTGTTTTTT.